This TCR beta chain was sequenced during a study of cytomegalovirus exposure and HLA in healthy donors. The study ran its PCR with 60 Vbeta and 13 Jbeta primers. Profiling relied on immunoSEQ multiplex PCR, and the TCRdb table lists in-frame clones only, not all of them. Of 160,000 or so clones in the sample, roughly 79% were seen once. The clonotype originates from a woman between 45 and 65 years old in good health and CMV-seronegative. The source material was PBMCs.

The CDR3 sequence is CASSSTDRANYGYTF. The CDR3 nucleotides read TGTGCCAGCAGCTCCACGGACAGGGCTAACTATGGCTACACCTTC. The genes are TRBV7-2 and TRBJ1-2; 8 nucleotides align to TRBD1. This CDR3 has 15 amino acids. V was clipped by 4 bases and J by 0 bases; unmatched bases: 4. Per germline, CDR1 SGHTA and CDR2 FQGNSA.